Each of the 10 T cell receptor beta chains below was sequenced from the same sample in a study of T cell responses to AZD1222 COVID-19 vaccine. Clones were sequenced by immunoSEQ multiplex PCR, and TCRdb holds only the in-frame ones, with some missing. The sample holds about 100,000 clones, roughly 86% seen once. The sample in question was peripheral blood, obtained on day 0 of AZD1222 vaccination. All receptors derive from an adult in good health.

The J gene is TRBJ2-3, the V gene TRBV2; 12 positions agree with TRBD2. The CDR3 sequence is 16 residues long. The ends lost 6 bases at V and 3 bases at J; junction bases unmatched: 7. CDR1 and CDR2 (germline): SNHLY, FYNNEI. CDR3 nucleotide sequence: TGTGCCAGCAGCGCACTAGCGGGGGGTGGGACAGATACGCAGTATTTT. This encodes CASSALAGGGTDTQYF.

The chain links TRBV18 to TRBJ1-1; D might be TRBD1 (5 bases). The CDR3 contains 14 residues. Germline V gene lookup returns CDR1 KGHSH and CDR2 LQKENI. V lost 6 bases to trimming and J lost 5 bases, with 16 bases between them. The CDR3: CASSAGGVGTEAFF. The CDR3 nucleotides read TGTGCCAGCTCTGCCGGGGGGGTAGGGACTGAAGCTTTCTTT.

V is TRBV29-1 and J is TRBJ2-3; 11 bases agree with TRBD1. The junction had 3 bases not matched to a gene; V was cut back by 7 bases and J by 9 bases. Germline assignment: CDR1 SQVTM and CDR2 ANQGSEA. CDR3 length: 11 amino acids. The CDR3 sequence is CSGRTGGTQYF. The CDR3 region has the DNA TGCAGCGGACGGACAGGGGGCACGCAGTATTTT.

CDR3 in DNA: TGTGCCAGCAGCTCCCCTTGGACAGGGAAGGAAGAACTTGGAGCTTTCTTT. The encoded protein is CASSSPWTGKEELGAFF. The J gene is TRBJ1-1, the V gene TRBV13; 8 bases align to TRBD1. Germline-derived CDR1 and CDR2 are PRHDT and FYEKMQ (reference sequence). V lost 4 bases to trimming and J lost 10 bases; unmatched junction nucleotides: 20. CDR3 length: 17 residues.

V gene TRBV28 combines with J gene TRBJ1-6, with TRBD1 as a possible D gene (5 bases). This CDR3 is 13 amino acids long. Germline CDR1 and CDR2: MDHEN and SYDVKM. Trimming left V 3 bases short and J 7 bases short, with 7 bases between. In DNA, the CDR3 is TGTGCCAGCAGTTTTGACAGCAATTCACCCCTCCACTTT. Translated: CASSFDSNSPLHF.

The chain is built from TRBV6-1 and TRBJ1-1, with D tentatively TRBD1 (6 bases). Germline CDR1 reads MNHNS; CDR2 reads SASEGT. V was trimmed by 3 bases and J by 2 bases, leaving 16 bases between them. The CDR3 loop spans 16 amino acids. CDR3 nucleotide sequence: TGTGCCAGCAGTGACAGCATCCAGGGGTTCAACACTGAAGCTTTCTTT. It encodes CASSDSIQGFNTEAFF.

The chain links TRBV28 to TRBJ2-4, with D uncertain. Germline V gene lookup returns CDR1 MDHEN and CDR2 SYDVKM. V shed 5 bases and J shed 4 bases, with 6 bases lying between them. The CDR3 has 12 amino acids. The DNA for the CDR3 is TGTGCCAGCAGTGGAACGAAAAACATTCAGTACTTC. This sequence encodes CASSGTKNIQYF.

The rearrangement links TRBV6-6 to TRBJ2-3; D not resolved. The germline V and J ends were trimmed by 5 bases and 0 bases, with 18 bases remaining between them. Per the germline V gene, CDR1 is MNHNY and CDR2 is SVGAGI (reference sequence). This CDR3 contains 17 residues. Written as DNA, the CDR3 is TGTGCCAGCAGTCCCCGAACAGCTATTACTAGCACAGATACGCAGTATTTT. Amino acids: CASSPRTAITSTDTQYF.

The rearrangement uses TRBV7-9 and TRBJ1-6; TRBD1 is a possible D gene (6 bases). The CDR3 is 18 amino acids. Trimming stripped 1 base from V and 10 bases from J, with 23 bases between. Germline CDR1 reads SEHNR; CDR2 reads FQNEAQ (reference sequence). CDR3 sequence: CASSLGGDAGDRRSPLHF. The CDR3 DNA reads TGTGCCAGCAGCTTAGGTGGAGACGCAGGGGATCGAAGATCACCCCTCCACTTT. Full variable domain (remainder filled in from reference TRBV7-9 and TRBJ1-6): DTGVSQNPRHKITKRGQNVTFRCDPISEHNRLYWYRQTLGQGPEFLTYFQNEAQLEKSRLLSDRFSAERPKGSFSTLEIQRTEQGDSAMYLCASSLGGDAGDRRSPLHFGNGTRLTVT.

V and J are TRBV6-1 and TRBJ1-2; D ambiguous. Germline V gene lookup returns CDR1 MNHNS and CDR2 SASEGT. V was cut by 2 bases and J by 8 bases, with 21 bases left in between. There are 16 residues in the CDR3. The CDR3 DNA follows: TGTGCCAGCAGTGAAAGACTTGGAGTTTCAAGAGAAGGCTACACCTTC. Its protein is CASSERLGVSREGYTF.